Shown below are 2 T cell receptor beta chains from a single sample sequenced in a study of cytomegalovirus exposure and HLA in healthy donors (dated by TCRdb to about 2017). The library was prepared using the immunoSEQ multiplex PCR assay. For the multiplex PCR, a mixture combining 60 forward primers for TCR Vbeta segments and 13 reverse primers for TCR Jbeta segments was used. Held by TCRdb, this immuneACCESS table contains in-frame sequences only and omits some clones. Under half of the omission traces to an unresolved V gene where checked; the cause of the rest is unknown. This sample has 50,000 to 60,000 clones in its table, and around 72% of those were observed once. The ten largest clones take up roughly 2.9% of the sample. Sequencing was performed on PBMCs. The receptor set was obtained from a man between 18 and 29 years old in good health and CMV-seronegative.

The sample holds a few counts of this clone. The chain is built from TRBV6-5 and TRBJ1-1; D is perhaps TRBD1 (5 bases). The CDR3 spans 13 residues. Germline values: CDR1 MNHEY, CDR2 SVGAGI. Trimming took 5 bases from V and 1 from J, leaving 8 bases between them. The chain's CDR3 is CASSRQQNTEAFF. The DNA of the CDR3 is TGTGCCAGCAGTCGACAGCAGAACACTGAAGCTTTCTTT.

This clone has just a few counts. This rearrangement joins TRBV10-3 to TRBJ2-3, with TRBD2 as a possible D gene (6 bases). CDR1 ENHRY and CDR2 SYGVKD come from the germline V gene. This CDR3 has 15 residues. Deletions cut 0 bases from V and 0 bases from J, with 7 bases between. CDR3 residues: CAISESLASTDTQYF. CDR3 DNA sequence: TGTGCCATCAGTGAGTCTCTAGCGAGCACAGATACGCAGTATTTT.